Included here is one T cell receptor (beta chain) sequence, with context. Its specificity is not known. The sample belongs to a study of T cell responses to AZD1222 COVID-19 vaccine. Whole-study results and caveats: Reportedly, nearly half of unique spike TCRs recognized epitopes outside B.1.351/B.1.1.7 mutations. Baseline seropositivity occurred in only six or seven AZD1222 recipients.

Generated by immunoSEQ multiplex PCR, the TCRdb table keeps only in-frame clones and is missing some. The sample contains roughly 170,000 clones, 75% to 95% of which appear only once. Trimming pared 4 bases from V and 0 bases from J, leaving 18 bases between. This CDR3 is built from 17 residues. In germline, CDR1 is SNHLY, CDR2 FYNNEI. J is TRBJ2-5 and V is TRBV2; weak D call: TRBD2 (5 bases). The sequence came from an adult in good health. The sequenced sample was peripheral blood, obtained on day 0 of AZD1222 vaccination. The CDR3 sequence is CASSGPASRGYQETQYF. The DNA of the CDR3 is TGTGCCAGCAGTGGGCCAGCCTCTCGCGGGTACCAAGAGACCCAGTACTTC.